This T cell receptor (beta chain) was captured by sequencing in a study of post-analysis software for immune sequencing data. The V and J ends lost 5 bases and 11 bases respectively, with 27 bases between them. The CDR3 is made up of 16 amino acids. Germline V lookup: CDR1 SGHTA, CDR2 FQGNSA. Study-wide points: For normalized Chao1 diversity, multiple sclerosis patients scored significantly lower than controls did. A handful of TRBV segments were significantly more frequent in patients than in controls. TRBV5-6, TRBV5-1 and TRBV20-1 were among these segments.

TCR beta cDNA libraries had unique molecular identifiers. Approximately 500,000 cDNA molecules were recovered from an input of roughly 0.85 to 10 million T cells. TCRdb analysed the PCR reads with MiXCR anew, one entry per CDR3 protein. The sample shows 650,000 to 850,000 distinct CDR3 sequences, roughly 50% of them seen only once. Of note for this clonotype: Its antigen is not identified.

V and J are TRBV7-2 and TRBJ2-5, with D tentatively TRBD2 (7 bases). The TCR originated in a girl aged 5 to 17 with multiple sclerosis. What was sequenced was blood. The CDR3 loop reads CASSLRGGPSGAEQYF. The CDR3 DNA is TGTGCCAGCAGCCTAAGGGGGGGCCCCTCGGGAGCTGAGCAGTACTTC.